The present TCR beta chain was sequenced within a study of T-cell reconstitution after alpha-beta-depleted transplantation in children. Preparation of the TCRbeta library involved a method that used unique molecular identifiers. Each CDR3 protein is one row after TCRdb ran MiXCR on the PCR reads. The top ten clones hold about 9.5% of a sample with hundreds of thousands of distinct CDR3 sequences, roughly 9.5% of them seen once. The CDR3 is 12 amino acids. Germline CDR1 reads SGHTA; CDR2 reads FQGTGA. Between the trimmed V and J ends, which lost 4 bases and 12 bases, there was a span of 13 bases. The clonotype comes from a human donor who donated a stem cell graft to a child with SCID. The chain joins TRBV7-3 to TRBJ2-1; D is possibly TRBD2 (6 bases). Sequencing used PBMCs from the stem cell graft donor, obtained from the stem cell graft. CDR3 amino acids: CASSSPPAGQFF. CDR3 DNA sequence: TGTGCCAGCAGCTCCCCGCCAGCGGGGCAGTTCTTC.